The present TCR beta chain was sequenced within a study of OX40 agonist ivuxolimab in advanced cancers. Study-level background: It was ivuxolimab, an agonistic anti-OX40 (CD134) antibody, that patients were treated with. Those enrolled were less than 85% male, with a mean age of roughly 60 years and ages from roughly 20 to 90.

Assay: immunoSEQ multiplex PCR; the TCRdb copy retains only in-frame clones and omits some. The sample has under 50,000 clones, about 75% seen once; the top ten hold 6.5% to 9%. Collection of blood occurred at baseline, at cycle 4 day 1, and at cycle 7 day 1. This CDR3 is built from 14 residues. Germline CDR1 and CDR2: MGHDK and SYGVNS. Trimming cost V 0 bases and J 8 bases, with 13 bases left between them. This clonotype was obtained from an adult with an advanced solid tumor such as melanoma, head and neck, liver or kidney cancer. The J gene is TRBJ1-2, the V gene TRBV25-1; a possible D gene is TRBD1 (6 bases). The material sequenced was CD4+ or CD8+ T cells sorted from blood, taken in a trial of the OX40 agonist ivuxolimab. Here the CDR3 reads CASSEYGQIRGYTF. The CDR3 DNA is TGTGCCAGCAGTGAATACGGACAGATCCGGGGCTACACCTTC.